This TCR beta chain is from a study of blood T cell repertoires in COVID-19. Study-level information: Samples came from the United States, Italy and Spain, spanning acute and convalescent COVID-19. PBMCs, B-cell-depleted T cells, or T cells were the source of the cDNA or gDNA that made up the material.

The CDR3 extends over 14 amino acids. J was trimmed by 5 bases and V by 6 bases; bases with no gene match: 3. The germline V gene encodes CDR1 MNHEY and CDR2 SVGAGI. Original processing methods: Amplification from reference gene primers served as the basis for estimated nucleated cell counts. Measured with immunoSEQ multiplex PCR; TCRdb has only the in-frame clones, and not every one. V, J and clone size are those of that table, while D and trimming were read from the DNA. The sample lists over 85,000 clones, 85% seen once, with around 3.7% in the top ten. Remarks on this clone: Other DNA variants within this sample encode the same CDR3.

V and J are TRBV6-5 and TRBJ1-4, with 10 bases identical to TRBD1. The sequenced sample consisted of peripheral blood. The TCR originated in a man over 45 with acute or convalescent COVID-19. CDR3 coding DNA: TGTGCCAGCAGCCGGGACAGGGGAAATGAAAAACTGTTTTTT. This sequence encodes CASSRDRGNEKLFF.